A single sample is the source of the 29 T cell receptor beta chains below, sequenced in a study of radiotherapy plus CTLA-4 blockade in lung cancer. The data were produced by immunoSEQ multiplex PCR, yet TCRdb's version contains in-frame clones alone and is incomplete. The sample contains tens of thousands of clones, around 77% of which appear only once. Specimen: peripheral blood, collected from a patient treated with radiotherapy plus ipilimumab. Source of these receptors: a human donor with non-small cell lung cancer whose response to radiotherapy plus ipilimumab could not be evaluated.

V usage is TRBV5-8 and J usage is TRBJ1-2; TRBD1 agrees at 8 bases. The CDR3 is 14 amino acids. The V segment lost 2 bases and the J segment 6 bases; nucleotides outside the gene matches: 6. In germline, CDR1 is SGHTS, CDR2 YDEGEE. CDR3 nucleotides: TGTGCCAGCAGCTTACAGGGGGTAACCCATGGCTACACCTTC. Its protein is CASSLQGVTHGYTF. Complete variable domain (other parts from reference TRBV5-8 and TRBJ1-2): EAGVTQSPTHLIKTRGQQATLRCSPISGHTSVYWYQQALGLGLQFLLWYDEGEERNRGNFPPRFSGRQFPNYSSELNVNALELEDSALYLCASSLQGVTHGYTFGSGTRLTVV.

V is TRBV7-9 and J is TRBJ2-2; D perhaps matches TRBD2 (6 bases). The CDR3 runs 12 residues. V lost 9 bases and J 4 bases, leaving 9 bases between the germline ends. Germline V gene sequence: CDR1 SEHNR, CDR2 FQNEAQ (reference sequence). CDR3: CARVSGTGELFF. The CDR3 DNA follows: TGTGCCAGGGTTAGCGGCACCGGGGAGCTGTTTTTT. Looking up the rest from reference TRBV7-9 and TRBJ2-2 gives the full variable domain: DTGVSQNPRHKITKRGQNVTFRCDPISEHNRLYWYRQTLGQGPEFLTYFQNEAQLEKSRLLSDRFSAERPKGSFSTLEIQRTEQGDSAMYLCARVSGTGELFFGEGSRLTVL.

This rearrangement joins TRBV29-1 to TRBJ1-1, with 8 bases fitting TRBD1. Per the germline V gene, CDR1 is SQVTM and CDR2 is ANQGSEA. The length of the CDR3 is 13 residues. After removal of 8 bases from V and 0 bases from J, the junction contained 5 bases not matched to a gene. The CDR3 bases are TGCAGCTGTCAGGGGGCCGTGAACACTGAAGCTTTCTTT. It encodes CSCQGAVNTEAFF.

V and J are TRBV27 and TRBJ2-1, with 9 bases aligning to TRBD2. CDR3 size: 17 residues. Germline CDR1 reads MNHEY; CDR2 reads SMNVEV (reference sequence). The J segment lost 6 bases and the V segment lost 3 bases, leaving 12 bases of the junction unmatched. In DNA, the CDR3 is TGTGCCAGCAGTTTCGCGGGAGGGCCAAGGGGCCTCAATGAGCAGTTCTTC. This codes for CASSFAGGPRGLNEQFF.

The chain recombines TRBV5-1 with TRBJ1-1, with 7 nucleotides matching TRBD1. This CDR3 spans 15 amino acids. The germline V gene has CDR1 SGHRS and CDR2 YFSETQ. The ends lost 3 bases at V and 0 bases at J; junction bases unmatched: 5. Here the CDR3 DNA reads TGCGCCAGCAGCTCGGGACAGTGGATGAACACTGAAGCTTTCTTT. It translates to CASSSGQWMNTEAFF.

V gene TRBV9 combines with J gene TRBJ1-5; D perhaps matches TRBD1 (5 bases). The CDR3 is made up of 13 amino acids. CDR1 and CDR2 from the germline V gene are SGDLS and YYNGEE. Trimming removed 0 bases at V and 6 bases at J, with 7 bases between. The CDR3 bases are TGTGCCAGCAGCGTAGCAGGGTCTCAGCCCCAGCATTTT. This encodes CASSVAGSQPQHF.

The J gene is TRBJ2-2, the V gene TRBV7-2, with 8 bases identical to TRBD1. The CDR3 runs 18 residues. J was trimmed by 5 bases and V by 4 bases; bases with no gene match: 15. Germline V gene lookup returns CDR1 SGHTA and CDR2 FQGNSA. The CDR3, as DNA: TGTGCCAGCAGCTCCGGACAGGGCGGGATGGTGGGGACCGGGGAGCTGTTTTTT. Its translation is CASSSGQGGMVGTGELFF. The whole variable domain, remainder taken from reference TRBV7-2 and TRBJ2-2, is GAGVSQSPSNKVTEKGKDVELRCDPISGHTALYWYRQSLGQGLEFLIYFQGNSAPDKSGLPSDRFSAERTGGSVSTLTIQRTQQEDSAVYLCASSSGQGGMVGTGELFFGEGSRLTVL.

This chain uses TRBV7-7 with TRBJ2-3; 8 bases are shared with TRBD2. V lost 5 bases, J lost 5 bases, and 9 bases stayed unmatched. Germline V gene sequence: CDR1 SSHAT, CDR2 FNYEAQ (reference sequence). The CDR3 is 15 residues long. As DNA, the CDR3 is TGTGCCAGCAGCCCACGGGCGGGGGGAAGAGATACGCAGTATTTT. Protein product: CASSPRAGGRDTQYF.

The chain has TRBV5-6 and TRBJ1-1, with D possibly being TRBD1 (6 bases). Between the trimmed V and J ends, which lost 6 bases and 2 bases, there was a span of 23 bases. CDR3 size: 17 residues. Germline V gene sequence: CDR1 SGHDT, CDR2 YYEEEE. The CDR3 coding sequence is TGTGCCAGCAAAGGCTACGGGAGGGGGGACCCTAACACTGAAGCTTTCTTT. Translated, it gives CASKGYGRGDPNTEAFF.

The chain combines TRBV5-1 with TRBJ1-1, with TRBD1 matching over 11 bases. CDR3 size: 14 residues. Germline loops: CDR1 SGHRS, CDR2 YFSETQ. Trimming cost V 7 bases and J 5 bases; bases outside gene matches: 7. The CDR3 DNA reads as TGCGCCAGCGCGACTGGACAGGGGGCAACTGAAGCTTTCTTT. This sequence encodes CASATGQGATEAFF.

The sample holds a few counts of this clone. The CDR3 reads CASSYRQGRDGYTF. The CDR3 coding sequence is TGTGCCAGCAGCTACCGACAGGGAAGGGATGGCTACACCTTC. The genes are TRBV5-4 and TRBJ1-2; 7 nucleotides align to TRBD1. Germline V gene lookup returns CDR1 SGHNT and CDR2 YYREEE (reference sequence). The CDR3 sequence is 14 residues long. Unmatched junction bases numbered 8, after V lost 3 bases and J lost 6 bases.

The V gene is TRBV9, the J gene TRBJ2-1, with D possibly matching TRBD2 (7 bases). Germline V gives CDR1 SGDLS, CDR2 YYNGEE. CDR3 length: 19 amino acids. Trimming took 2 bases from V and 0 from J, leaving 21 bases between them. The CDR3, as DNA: TGTGCCAGCAGCGTCGGCGGGGGCCGCTACTACGCCTCCTACAATGAGCAGTTCTTC. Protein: CASSVGGGRYYASYNEQFF.

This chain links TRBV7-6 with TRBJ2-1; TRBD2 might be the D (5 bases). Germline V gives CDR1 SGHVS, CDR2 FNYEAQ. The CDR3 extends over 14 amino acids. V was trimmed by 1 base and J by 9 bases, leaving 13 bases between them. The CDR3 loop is CASSLDGGGSEQFF. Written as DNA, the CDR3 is TGTGCCAGCAGCTTAGATGGAGGTGGCAGTGAGCAGTTCTTC.

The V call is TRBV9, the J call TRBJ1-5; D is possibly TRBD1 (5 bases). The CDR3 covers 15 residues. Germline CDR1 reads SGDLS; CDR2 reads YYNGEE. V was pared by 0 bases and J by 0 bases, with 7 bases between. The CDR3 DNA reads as TGTGCCAGCAGCGTAGGAGACAGTAGCAATCAGCCCCAGCATTTT. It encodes CASSVGDSSNQPQHF.

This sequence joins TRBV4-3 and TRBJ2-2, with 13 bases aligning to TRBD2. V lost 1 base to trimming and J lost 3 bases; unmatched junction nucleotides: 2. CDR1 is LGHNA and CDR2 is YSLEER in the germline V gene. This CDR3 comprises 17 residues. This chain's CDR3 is CASSQGLAGGHTGELFF. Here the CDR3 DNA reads TGCGCCAGCAGCCAAGGACTAGCGGGGGGCCACACCGGGGAGCTGTTTTTT.

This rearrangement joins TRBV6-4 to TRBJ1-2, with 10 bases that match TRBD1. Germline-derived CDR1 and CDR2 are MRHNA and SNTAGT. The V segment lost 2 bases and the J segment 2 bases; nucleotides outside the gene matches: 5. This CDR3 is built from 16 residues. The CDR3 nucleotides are TGTGCCAGCAGTGACACGGACAGGGGGGGCAACTATGGCTACACCTTC. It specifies CASSDTDRGGNYGYTF.

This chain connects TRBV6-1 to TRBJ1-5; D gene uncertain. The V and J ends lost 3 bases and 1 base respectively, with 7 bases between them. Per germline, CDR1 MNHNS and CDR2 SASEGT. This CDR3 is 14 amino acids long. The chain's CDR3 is CASSDRLSNQPQHF. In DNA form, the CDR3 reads TGTGCCAGCAGTGACAGGCTAAGCAATCAGCCCCAGCATTTT.

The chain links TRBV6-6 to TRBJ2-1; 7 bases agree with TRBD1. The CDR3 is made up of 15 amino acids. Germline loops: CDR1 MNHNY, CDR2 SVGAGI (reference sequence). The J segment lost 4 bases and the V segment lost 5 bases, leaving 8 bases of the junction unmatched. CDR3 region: CASSRQGVLYNEQFF. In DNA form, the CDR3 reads TGTGCCAGCAGTCGTCAGGGGGTACTATACAATGAGCAGTTCTTC.

The CDR3 DNA reads as TGCGCCAGCAGCTTGGGACTAGTCACAGATACGCAGTATTTT. Protein: CASSLGLVTDTQYF. The chain couples TRBV5-1 to TRBJ2-3; perhaps TRBD2 as D (6 bases). This CDR3 has 14 amino acids. Trimming took 0 bases from V and 2 from J, leaving 7 bases between them. The V gene's germline CDR1 is SGHRS and CDR2 YFSETQ.

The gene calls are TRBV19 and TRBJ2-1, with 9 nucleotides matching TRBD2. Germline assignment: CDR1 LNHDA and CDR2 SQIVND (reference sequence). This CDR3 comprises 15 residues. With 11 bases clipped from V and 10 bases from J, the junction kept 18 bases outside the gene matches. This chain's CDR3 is CAVGGLAGPKGEQFF. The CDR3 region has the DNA TGTGCCGTCGGGGGCCTAGCGGGACCAAAGGGGGAGCAGTTCTTC.

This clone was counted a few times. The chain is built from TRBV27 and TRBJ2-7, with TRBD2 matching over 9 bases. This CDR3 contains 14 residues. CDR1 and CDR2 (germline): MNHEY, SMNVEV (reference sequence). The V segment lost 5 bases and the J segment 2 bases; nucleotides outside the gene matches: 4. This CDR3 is CASSRTSVAYEQYF. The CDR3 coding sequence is TGTGCCAGCAGTCGGACTAGCGTAGCCTACGAGCAGTACTTC.

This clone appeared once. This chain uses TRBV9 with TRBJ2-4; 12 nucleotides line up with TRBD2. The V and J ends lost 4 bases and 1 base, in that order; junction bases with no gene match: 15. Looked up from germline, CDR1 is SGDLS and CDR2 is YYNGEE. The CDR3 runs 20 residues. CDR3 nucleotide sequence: TGTGCCAGCAGCCCATCGGGGGCTAGCGGGGGGGCCGGGGCCAAAAACATTCAGTACTTC. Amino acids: CASSPSGASGGAGAKNIQYF.

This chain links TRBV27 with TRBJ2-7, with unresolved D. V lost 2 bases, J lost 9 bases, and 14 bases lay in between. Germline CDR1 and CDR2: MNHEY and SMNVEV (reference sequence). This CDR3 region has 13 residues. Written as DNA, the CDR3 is TGTGCCAGCAGTTTAGTTGGGCTTTCCCCGCAGTACTTC. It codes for CASSLVGLSPQYF.

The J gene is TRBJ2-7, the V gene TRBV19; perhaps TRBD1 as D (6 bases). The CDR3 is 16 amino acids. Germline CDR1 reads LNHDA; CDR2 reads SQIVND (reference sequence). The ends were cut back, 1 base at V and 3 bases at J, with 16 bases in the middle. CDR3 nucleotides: TGTGCCAGTAGTATAGCGGCGAGGGGGATTGGCTACGAGCAGTACTTC. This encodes CASSIAARGIGYEQYF.

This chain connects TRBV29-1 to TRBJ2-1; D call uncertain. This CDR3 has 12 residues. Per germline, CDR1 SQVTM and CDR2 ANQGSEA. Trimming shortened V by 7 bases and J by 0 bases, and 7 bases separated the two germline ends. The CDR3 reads CSARSSYNEQFF. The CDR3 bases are TGCAGCGCTAGAAGCTCCTACAATGAGCAGTTCTTC.

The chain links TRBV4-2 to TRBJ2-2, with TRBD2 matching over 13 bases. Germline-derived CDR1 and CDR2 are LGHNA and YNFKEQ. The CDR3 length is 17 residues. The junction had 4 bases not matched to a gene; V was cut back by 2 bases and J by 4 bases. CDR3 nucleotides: TGTGCCAGCAGCCAAAGACTAGCGGGAGGTGGCACCGGGGAGCTGTTTTTT. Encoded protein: CASSQRLAGGGTGELFF.

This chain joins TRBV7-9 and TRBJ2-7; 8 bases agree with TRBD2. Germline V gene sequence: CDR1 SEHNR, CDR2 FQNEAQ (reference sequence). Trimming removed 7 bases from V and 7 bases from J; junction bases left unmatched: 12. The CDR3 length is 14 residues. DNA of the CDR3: TGTGCCAGCACGCCATGGCGGGAGGTTGGTGAGCAGTACTTC. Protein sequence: CASTPWREVGEQYF. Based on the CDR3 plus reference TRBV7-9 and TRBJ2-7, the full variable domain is DTGVSQNPRHKITKRGQNVTFRCDPISEHNRLYWYRQTLGQGPEFLTYFQNEAQLEKSRLLSDRFSAERPKGSFSTLEIQRTEQGDSAMYLCASTPWREVGEQYFGPGTRLTVT.

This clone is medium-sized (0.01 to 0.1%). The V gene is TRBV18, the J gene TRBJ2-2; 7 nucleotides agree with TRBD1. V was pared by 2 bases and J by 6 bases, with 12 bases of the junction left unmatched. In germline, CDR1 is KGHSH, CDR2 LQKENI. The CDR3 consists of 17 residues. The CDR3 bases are TGTGCCAGCTCACCATCCCAACAGGGGTGGCTTTCCGGGGAGCTGTTTTTT. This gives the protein CASSPSQQGWLSGELFF. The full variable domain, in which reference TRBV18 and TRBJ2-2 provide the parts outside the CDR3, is NAGVMQNPRHLVRRRGQEARLRCSPMKGHSHVYWYRQLPEEGLKFMVYLQKENIIDESGMPKERFSAEFPKEGPSILRIQQVVRGDSAAYFCASSPSQQGWLSGELFFGEGSRLTVL.

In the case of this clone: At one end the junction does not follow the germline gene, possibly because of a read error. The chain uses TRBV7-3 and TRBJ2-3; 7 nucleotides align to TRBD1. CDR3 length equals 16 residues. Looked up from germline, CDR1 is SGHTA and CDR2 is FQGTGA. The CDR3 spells CANSLNVRGMSDTQYF. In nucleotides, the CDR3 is TGTGCCAACAGCTTAAATGTCAGGGGGATGTCAGATACGCAGTATTTT.